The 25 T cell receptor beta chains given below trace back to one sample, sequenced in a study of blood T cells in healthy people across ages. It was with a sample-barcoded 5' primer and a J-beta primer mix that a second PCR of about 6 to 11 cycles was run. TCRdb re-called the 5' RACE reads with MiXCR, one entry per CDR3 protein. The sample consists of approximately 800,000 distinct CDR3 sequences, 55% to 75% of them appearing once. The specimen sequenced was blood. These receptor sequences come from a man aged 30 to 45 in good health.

The DNA of the CDR3 is TGTGCCAGCAGTGAAGGAGGAATCTACGAGCAGTACTTC. Its protein product is CASSEGGIYEQYF. This chain connects TRBV6-1 to TRBJ2-7, with unresolved D. The CDR3 extends over 13 amino acids. Between the trimmed V and J ends, which lost 1 base and 3 bases, there was a span of 7 bases. Germline V CDR1 and CDR2: MNHNS, SASEGT.

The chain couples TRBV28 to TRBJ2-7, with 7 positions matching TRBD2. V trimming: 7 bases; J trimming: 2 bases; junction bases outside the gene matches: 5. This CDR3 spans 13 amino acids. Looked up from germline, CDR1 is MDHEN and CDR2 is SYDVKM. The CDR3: CASTKAGTYEQYF. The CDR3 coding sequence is TGTGCCAGCACGAAAGCGGGAACCTACGAGCAGTACTTC.

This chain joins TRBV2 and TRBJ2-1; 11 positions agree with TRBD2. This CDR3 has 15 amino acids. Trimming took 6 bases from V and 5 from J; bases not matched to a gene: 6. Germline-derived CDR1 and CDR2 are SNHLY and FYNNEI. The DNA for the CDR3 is TGTGCCAGCAGCCGCGTAGCGGGAGGGGACAATGAGCAGTTCTTC. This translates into CASSRVAGGDNEQFF.

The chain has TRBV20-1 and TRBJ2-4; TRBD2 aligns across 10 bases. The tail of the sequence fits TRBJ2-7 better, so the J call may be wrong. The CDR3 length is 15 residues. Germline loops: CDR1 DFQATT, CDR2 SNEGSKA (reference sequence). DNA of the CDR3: TGCAGTGCTAGAGATACTAGCGGGAAATTCTACGAGCAGTACTTC. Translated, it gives CSARDTSGKFYEQYF.

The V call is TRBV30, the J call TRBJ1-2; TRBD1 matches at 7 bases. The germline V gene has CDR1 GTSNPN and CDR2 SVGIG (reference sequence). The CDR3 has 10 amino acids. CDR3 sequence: CVTGVYGYTF. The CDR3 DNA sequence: TGTGTTACAGGGGTCTATGGCTACACCTTC.

This CDR3 is CSATSGDRDTQYF. The CDR3 coding sequence is TGCAGTGCGACTAGCGGGGACCGAGATACGCAGTATTTT. The rearrangement links TRBV20-1 to TRBJ2-3; 11 nucleotides line up with TRBD2. The V and J ends lost 6 bases and 5 bases, in that order; junction bases with no gene match: 4. The CDR3 sequence is 13 residues long. The germline V gene has CDR1 DFQATT and CDR2 SNEGSKA (reference sequence).

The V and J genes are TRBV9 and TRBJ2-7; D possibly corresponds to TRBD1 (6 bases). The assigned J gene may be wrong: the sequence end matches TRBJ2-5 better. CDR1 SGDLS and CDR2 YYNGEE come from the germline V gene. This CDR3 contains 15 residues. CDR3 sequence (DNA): TGTGCCAGCAGCGTCGACAGGTCGAACGGAGAGACCCAGTACTTC. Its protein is CASSVDRSNGETQYF.

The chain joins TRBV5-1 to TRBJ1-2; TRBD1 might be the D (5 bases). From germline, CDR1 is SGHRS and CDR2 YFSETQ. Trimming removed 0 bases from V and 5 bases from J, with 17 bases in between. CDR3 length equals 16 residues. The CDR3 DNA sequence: TGCGCCAGCAGCTTGGCCGTCGGGGCCCAGGGTTATGGCTACACCTTC. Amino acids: CASSLAVGAQGYGYTF.

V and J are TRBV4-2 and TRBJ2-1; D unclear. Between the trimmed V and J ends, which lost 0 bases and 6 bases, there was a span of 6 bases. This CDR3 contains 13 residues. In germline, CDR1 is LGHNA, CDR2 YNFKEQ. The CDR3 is CASSQDGANEQFF. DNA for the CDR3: TGTGCCAGCAGCCAAGATGGAGCCAATGAGCAGTTCTTC.

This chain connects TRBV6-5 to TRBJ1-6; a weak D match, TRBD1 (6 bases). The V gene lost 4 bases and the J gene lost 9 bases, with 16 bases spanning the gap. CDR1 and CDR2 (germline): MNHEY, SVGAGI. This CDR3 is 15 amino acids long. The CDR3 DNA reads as TGTGCCAGCAGTTCCAGTCAGGGGAGGGGTTCACCCCTCCACTTT. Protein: CASSSSQGRGSPLHF.

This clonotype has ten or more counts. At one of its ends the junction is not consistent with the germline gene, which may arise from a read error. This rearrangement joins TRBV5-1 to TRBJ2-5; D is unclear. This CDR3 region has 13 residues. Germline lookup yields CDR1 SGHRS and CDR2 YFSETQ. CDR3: CASSLVGQETQYF. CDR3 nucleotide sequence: TGTGCCAGCAGCTTAGTAGGCCAAGAGACCCAGTACTTC.

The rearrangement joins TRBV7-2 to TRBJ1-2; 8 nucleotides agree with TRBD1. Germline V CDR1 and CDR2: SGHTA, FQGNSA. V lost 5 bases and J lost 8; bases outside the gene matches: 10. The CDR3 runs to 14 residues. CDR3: CASSLFQGANGYTF. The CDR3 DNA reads TGTGCCAGCAGCCTTTTTCAGGGGGCTAACGGCTACACCTTC.

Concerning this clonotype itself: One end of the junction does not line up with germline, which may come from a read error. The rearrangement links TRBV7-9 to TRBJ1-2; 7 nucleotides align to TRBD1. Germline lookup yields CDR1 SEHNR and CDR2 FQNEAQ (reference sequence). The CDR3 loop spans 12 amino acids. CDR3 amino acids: CANSIQGDGYTF. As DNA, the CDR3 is TGTGCCAACAGCATCCAGGGGGATGGCTACACCTTC. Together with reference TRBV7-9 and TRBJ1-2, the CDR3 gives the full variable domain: DTGVSQNPRHKITKRGQNVTFRCDPISEHNRLYWYRQTLGQGPEFLTYFQNEAQLEKSRLLSDRFSAERPKGSFSTLEIQRTEQGDSAMYLCANSIQGDGYTFGSGTRLTVV.

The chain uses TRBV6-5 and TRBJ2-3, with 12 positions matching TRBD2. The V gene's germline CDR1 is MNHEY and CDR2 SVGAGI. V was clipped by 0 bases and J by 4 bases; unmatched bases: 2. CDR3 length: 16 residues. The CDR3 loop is CASSYSTSGSSDTQYF. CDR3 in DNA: TGTGCCAGCAGTTACTCGACTAGCGGGAGTTCAGATACGCAGTATTTT.

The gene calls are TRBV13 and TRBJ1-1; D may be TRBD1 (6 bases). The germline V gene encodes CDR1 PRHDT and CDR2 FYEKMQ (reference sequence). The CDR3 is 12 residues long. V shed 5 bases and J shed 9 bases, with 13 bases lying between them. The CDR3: CASSGQDRKAFF. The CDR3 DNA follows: TGTGCCAGCAGCGGCCAGGACAGAAAAGCTTTCTTT.

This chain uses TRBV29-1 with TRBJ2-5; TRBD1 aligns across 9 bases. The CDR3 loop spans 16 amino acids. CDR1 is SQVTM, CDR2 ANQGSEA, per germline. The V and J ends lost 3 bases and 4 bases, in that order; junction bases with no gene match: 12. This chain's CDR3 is CSVEELWGQGRETQYF. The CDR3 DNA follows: TGCAGCGTTGAGGAACTTTGGGGACAGGGAAGAGAGACCCAGTACTTC.

CDR3 coding DNA: TGCAGTGCCATAGAAGATGGCAAGCAGTACTTC. Protein sequence: CSAIEDGKQYF. V is TRBV20-1 and J is TRBJ2-7; D gene ambiguous. The CDR3 spans 11 residues. Trimming took 6 bases from V and 8 from J, leaving 14 bases between them. The V gene's germline CDR1 is DFQATT and CDR2 SNEGSKA (reference sequence).

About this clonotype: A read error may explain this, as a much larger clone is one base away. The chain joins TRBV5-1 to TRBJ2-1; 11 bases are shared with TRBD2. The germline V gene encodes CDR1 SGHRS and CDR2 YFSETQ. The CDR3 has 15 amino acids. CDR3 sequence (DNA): TGCGCCAACAGCTTGGGACTAGCGGACAACAATGAGCAGTTCTTC. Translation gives CANSLGLADNNEQFF. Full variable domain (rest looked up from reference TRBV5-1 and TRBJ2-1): KAGVTQTPRYLIKTRGQQVTLSCSPISGHRSVSWYQQTPGQGLQFLFEYFSETQRNKGNFPGRFSGRQFSNSRSEMNVSTLELGDSALYLCANSLGLADNNEQFFGPGTRLTVL.

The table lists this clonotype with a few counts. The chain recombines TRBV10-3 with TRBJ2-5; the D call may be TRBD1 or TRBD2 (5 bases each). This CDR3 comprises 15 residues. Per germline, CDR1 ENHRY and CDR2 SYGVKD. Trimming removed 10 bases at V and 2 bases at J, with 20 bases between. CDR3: CATRQGVRRQETQYF. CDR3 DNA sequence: TGTGCCACAAGGCAGGGAGTTAGGCGGCAAGAGACCCAGTACTTC.

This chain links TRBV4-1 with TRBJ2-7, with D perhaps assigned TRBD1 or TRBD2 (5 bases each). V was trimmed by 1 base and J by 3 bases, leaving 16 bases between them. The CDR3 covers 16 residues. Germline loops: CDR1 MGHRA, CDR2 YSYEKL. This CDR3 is CASSQGSGDRSYEQYF. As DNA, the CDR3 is TGCGCCAGCAGCCAAGGTTCCGGGGACCGAAGCTACGAGCAGTACTTC.

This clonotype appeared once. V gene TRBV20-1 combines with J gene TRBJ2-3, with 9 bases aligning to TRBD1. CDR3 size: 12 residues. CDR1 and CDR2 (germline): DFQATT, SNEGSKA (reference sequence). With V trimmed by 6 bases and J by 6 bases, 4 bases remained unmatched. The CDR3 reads CSAQGAWDTQYF. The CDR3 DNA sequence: TGCAGTGCACAGGGGGCATGGGATACGCAGTATTTT.

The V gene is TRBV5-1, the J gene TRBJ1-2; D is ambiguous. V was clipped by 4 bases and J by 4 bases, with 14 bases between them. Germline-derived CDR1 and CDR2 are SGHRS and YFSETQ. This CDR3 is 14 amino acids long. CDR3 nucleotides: TGCGCCAGCAGCCGTACGGGCCAATCCTATGGCTACACCTTC. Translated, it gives CASSRTGQSYGYTF.

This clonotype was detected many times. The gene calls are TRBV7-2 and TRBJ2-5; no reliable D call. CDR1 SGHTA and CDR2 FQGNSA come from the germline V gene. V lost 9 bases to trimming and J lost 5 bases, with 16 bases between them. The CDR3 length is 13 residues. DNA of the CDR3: TGTGCCAGTAAAGTTAAGGGTTCGGAGACCCAGTACTTC. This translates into CASKVKGSETQYF.

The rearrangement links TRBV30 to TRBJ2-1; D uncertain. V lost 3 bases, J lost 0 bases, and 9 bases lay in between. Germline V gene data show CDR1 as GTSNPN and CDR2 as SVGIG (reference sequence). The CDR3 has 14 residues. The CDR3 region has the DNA TGTGCCTGGAGACTCAGAGGCTCCTACAATGAGCAGTTCTTC. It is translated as CAWRLRGSYNEQFF.

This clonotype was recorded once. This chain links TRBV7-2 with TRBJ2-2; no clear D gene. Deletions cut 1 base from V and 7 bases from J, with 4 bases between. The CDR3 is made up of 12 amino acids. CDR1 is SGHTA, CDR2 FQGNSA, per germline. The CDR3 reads CASSLDYGELFF. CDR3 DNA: TGTGCCAGCAGCTTAGACTACGGGGAGCTGTTTTTT.